A selection of T cell receptor beta chains follows, all from one sample in a study of molecular identifiers for immune sequencing clone quantification. In TCRdb, the PCR reads were re-called with MiXCR into one record per CDR3 protein. The sample records more than 550,000 distinct CDR3 sequences, roughly 25% being singletons. The sequencing sample was made of naive CD8+ T cells from blood, with Jurkat cell RNA spiked in. These receptors all come from a human donor in good health. Some libraries in this study had Jurkat cell RNA spiked in. Both conserved end residues are part of each CDR3. Expanded clones are given a class, and other clones once, few, many or no size at all.

clone_size v_call cdr3_aa
. TRBV19 CASSMGSDYSYNEQFF
many TRBV5-1 CASSWTGGRTEAFF
few TRBV4-2 CASSPLDWTRVGTDTQYF
. TRBV28 CASSSPGETQYF
. TRBV2 CASSTRTGGFYGYTF
many TRBV7-9 CASRPNTGELFF
. TRBV6-2/TRBV6-3 CASGHGSSNQPQHF
many TRBV30 CALTRTTSTDTQYF
few TRBV19 CASSISVATEAFF
. TRBV19 CASSMGLLTNNEQFF
. TRBV12-3/TRBV12-4 CASSLVLAASTDTQYF
few TRBV6-2/TRBV6-3 CASSYAGGEQFF
. TRBV19 CASSPGSNSPLHF
many TRBV9 CASSAPGANTEAFF
many TRBV20-1 CSAKDRTEIAKNIQYF
many TRBV12-5 CASGLVQGTTDTQYF
. TRBV7-9 CASSLKRTRASTDTQYF
many TRBV27 CASSLTRGGRNEQFF
. TRBV12-3/TRBV12-4 CASRLAGGPLPYNEQFF
. TRBV6-5 CASSFGKPGTEAFF
few TRBV5-3 CASSETGNSNQPQHF
many TRBV28 CASSLTGNAYEQYF
many TRBV4-3 CASSQDWAGLTDTQYF
many TRBV19 CASSMGYGYTF
many TRBV20-1 CSATKTDEENEQYF
few TRBV20-1 CSARDPYSLASSETQYF
few TRBV3-1 CASSQAGSGTEAFF
many TRBV6-2/TRBV6-3 CASSYSRAEDTQYF
few TRBV4-3 CASSQEGEEETQYF
. TRBV6-2/TRBV6-3 CASSYPGTRFTNEQFF
few TRBV4-3 CASSQGFYQNTEAFF
many TRBV5-6 CASSLVETLGYTF
. TRBV20-1 CSARDGSGFTYEQYF
. TRBV20-1 CSASGLAFNEQFF
once TRBV29-1 CSVASVLAYEQSF
many TRBV6-1 CASSHPGPWGAEAFF
few TRBV6-6 CASSPMGATEAFF
few TRBV2 CASSVGRLNTEAFF
. TRBV28 CASSSLAGATDTQYF
. TRBV7-9 CASLLWGDEQFF
. TRBV9 CASSVLGQIQETQYF
. TRBV28 CASSNVVQGNQPQHF
many TRBV20-1 CSARVGSLGGGLVGEQYF
many TRBV6-5 CASSYSTGGLNTEAFF
many TRBV4-3 CASSHDSVGGPPDTQYF
. TRBV4-3 CASSQEDSPYEQYF
few TRBV12-3/TRBV12-4 CAGSFRGPWNSPLHF